This is a list of T cell receptor beta chains from one sample in a study of cytomegalovirus exposure and HLA in healthy donors. The data were produced by immunoSEQ multiplex PCR, yet TCRdb's version contains in-frame clones alone and is incomplete. Seen here are about 130,000 clones, approximately 78% observed once, and the top ten hold about 1.5%. The specimen was PBMCs. The receptors come from a female donor in good health and CMV-seronegative. The CDR3 runs from the conserved cysteine through the conserved F or W. D genes are given only for firm matches. Clone size appears in some rows only: once, few, many, or a class for an expanded clone.

abundance	j_gene	v_gene	d_gene	CDR3aa	CDR3nt
-	TRBJ2-7	TRBV7-2	TRBD1	CASSLQGASYEQYF	TGTGCCAGCAGCCTACAGGGGGCCTCCTACGAGCAGTACTTC
-	TRBJ2-2	TRBV4-2	TRBD2	CASSALAGGGTGELFF	TGTGCCAGCAGCGCACTAGCGGGAGGGGGCACCGGGGAGCTGTTTTTT
-	TRBJ2-7	TRBV28	TRBD1	CASSLGQSYEQYF	TGTGCCAGCAGTTTGGGACAGTCCTACGAGCAGTACTTC
-	TRBJ1-1	TRBV7-3	-	CASSLSGNTEAFF	TGTGCCAGCAGCTTAAGCGGGAACACTGAAGCTTTCTTT
-	TRBJ1-1	TRBV7-2	-	CASSLIGSTAMNTEAFF	TGTGCCAGCAGCTTGATAGGGTCGACAGCGATGAACACTGAAGCTTTCTTT
-	TRBJ2-1	TRBV4-3	-	CASSQELADNEQFF	TGCGCCAGCAGCCAAGAGCTAGCCGACAATGAGCAGTTCTTC
-	TRBJ1-2	TRBV4-3	-	CASSQEGTPNYGYTF	TGCGCCAGCAGCCAAGAGGGGACACCTAACTATGGCTACACCTTC
-	TRBJ2-3	TRBV7-8	TRBD1	CASSPHRQGSTDTQYF	TGTGCCAGCAGCCCCCACCGACAGGGTAGCACAGATACGCAGTATTTT
once	TRBJ2-5	TRBV19	-	CASNLMETQYF	TGTGCCAGTAATCTTATGGAGACCCAGTACTTC
few	TRBJ2-7	TRBV4-2	TRBD1	CASSPTGTGSGEQYF	TGTGCCAGCAGCCCGACCGGGACAGGGTCGGGGGAGCAGTACTTC
-	TRBJ2-7	TRBV30	-	CAWSKDSSYEQYF	TGTGCCTGGAGTAAGGACAGCTCCTACGAGCAGTACTTC
-	TRBJ1-2	TRBV4-1	TRBD1	CASSHSQGVEGYTF	TGCGCCAGCAGCCATTCCCAGGGGGTAGAGGGCTACACCTTC
-	TRBJ2-1	TRBV4-3	TRBD2	CASSRTSGSNEQFF	TGCGCCAGCAGCCGGACTAGCGGGAGTAATGAGCAGTTCTTC
few	TRBJ1-2	TRBV28	-	CASSSLSGYNYGYTF	TGTGCCAGCAGTTCCCTAAGCGGGTACAACTATGGCTACACCTTC
-	TRBJ1-5	TRBV18	TRBD1	CASSQQGADQPQHF	TGTGCCAGCTCACAACAGGGGGCGGATCAGCCCCAGCATTTT
few	TRBJ2-7	TRBV28	TRBD1	CASSSPGTAYEQYF	TGTGCCAGCAGTTCCCCCGGGACAGCCTACGAGCAGTACTTC
-	TRBJ2-5	TRBV27	-	CASSLSWVGRETQYF	TGTGCCAGCAGTTTATCTTGGGTGGGGAGGGAGACCCAGTACTTC
-	TRBJ2-2	TRBV18	TRBD2	CASSPRLLAGHGELFF	TGTGCCAGCTCACCGAGGTTACTAGCGGGACACGGGGAGCTGTTTTTT
-	TRBJ2-3	TRBV29-1	-	CSVDAGATDTQYF	TGCAGCGTTGATGCAGGGGCCACAGATACGCAGTATTTT
-	TRBJ1-1	TRBV18	-	CASRGGMNTEAFF	TGTGCCAGCCGCGGGGGGATGAACACTGAAGCTTTCTTT
-	TRBJ1-1	TRBV7-9	-	CASSSDRNTEAFF	TGTGCCAGCAGCTCCGACAGGAACACTGAAGCTTTCTTT
-	TRBJ2-1	TRBV6-1	TRBD1	CASSHRQGVEQFF	TGTGCCAGCAGTCACAGACAGGGGGTTGAGCAGTTCTTC
few	TRBJ1-1	TRBV5-1	-	CASSFDLMNTEAFF	TGCGCCAGCAGCTTCGACTTGATGAACACTGAAGCTTTCTTT
-	TRBJ2-3	TRBV7-6	TRBD2	CASSAGLAGGSTQYF	TGTGCCAGCAGTGCGGGACTAGCGGGAGGTAGCACGCAGTATTTT
few	TRBJ2-1	TRBV6-1	TRBD2	CASSASLAGGGNEQFF	TGTGCCAGCAGTGCGTCACTAGCGGGAGGGGGCAATGAGCAGTTCTTC
-	TRBJ2-2	TRBV18	-	CASSPQRGGDTGELFF	TGTGCCAGCTCACCACAACGGGGTGGTGACACCGGGGAGCTGTTTTTT
-	TRBJ2-7	TRBV18	TRBD2	CASSPRTSSDEQYF	TGTGCCAGCTCACCAAGGACTAGCAGTGACGAGCAGTACTTC
-	TRBJ2-1	TRBV27	TRBD1	CASSYAGTGAYNEQFF	TGTGCCAGCAGTTATGCCGGGACAGGGGCCTACAATGAGCAGTTCTTC
-	TRBJ2-1	TRBV19	-	CASSPAGHFLIRGAANEQFF	TGTGCCAGTAGTCCAGCGGGACACTTTCTCATACGGGGGGCGGCCAATGAGCAGTTCTTC
-	TRBJ1-5	TRBV6-5	-	CASSYGGTGQPQHF	TGTGCCAGCAGTTACGGGGGGACTGGTCAGCCCCAGCATTTT
-	TRBJ1-5	TRBV9	-	CASSLSGGFNQPQHF	TGTGCCAGCAGCTTAAGCGGGGGTTTCAATCAGCCCCAGCATTTT
-	TRBJ1-5	TRBV19	-	CASSPTPRGNQPQHF	TGTGCCAGTAGTCCGACCCCTCGGGGCAATCAGCCCCAGCATTTT
once	TRBJ2-3	TRBV7-2	-	CASSLAGAASDTQYF	TGTGCCAGCAGCTTAGCGGGAGCCGCCTCAGATACGCAGTATTTT
-	TRBJ1-1	TRBV5-1	-	CASSLDRFSTEAFF	TGCGCCAGCAGCTTGGACAGGTTTAGCACTGAAGCTTTCTTT
few	TRBJ1-5	TRBV6-1	-	CASSVIGQFSNQPQHF	TGTGCCAGCAGTGTTATAGGACAGTTTAGCAATCAGCCCCAGCATTTT
-	TRBJ2-7	TRBV18	-	CASSPAGNYEQYF	TGTGCCAGCTCACCAGCGGGGAACTACGAGCAGTACTTC
-	TRBJ2-1	TRBV19	TRBD2	CASSRLAGTASSYNEQFF	TGTGCCAGTAGTAGACTAGCGGGGACTGCGAGCTCCTACAATGAGCAGTTCTTC